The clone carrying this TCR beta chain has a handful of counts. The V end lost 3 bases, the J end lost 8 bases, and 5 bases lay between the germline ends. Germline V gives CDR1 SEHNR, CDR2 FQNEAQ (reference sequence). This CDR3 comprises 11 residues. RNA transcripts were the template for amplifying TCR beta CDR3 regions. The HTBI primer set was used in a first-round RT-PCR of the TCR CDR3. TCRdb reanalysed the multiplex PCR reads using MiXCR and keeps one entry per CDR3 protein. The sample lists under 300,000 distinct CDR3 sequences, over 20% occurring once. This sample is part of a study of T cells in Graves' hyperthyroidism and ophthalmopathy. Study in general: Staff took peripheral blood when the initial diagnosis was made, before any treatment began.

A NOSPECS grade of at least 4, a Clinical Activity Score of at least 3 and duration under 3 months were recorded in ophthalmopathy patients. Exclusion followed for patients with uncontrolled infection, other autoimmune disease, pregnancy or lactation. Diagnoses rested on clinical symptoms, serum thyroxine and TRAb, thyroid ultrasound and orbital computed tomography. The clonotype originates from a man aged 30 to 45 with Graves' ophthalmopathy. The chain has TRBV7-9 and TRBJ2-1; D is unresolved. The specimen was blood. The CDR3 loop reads CASSFSYEQFF. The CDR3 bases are TGTGCCAGCAGCTTCAGTTATGAGCAGTTCTTC.